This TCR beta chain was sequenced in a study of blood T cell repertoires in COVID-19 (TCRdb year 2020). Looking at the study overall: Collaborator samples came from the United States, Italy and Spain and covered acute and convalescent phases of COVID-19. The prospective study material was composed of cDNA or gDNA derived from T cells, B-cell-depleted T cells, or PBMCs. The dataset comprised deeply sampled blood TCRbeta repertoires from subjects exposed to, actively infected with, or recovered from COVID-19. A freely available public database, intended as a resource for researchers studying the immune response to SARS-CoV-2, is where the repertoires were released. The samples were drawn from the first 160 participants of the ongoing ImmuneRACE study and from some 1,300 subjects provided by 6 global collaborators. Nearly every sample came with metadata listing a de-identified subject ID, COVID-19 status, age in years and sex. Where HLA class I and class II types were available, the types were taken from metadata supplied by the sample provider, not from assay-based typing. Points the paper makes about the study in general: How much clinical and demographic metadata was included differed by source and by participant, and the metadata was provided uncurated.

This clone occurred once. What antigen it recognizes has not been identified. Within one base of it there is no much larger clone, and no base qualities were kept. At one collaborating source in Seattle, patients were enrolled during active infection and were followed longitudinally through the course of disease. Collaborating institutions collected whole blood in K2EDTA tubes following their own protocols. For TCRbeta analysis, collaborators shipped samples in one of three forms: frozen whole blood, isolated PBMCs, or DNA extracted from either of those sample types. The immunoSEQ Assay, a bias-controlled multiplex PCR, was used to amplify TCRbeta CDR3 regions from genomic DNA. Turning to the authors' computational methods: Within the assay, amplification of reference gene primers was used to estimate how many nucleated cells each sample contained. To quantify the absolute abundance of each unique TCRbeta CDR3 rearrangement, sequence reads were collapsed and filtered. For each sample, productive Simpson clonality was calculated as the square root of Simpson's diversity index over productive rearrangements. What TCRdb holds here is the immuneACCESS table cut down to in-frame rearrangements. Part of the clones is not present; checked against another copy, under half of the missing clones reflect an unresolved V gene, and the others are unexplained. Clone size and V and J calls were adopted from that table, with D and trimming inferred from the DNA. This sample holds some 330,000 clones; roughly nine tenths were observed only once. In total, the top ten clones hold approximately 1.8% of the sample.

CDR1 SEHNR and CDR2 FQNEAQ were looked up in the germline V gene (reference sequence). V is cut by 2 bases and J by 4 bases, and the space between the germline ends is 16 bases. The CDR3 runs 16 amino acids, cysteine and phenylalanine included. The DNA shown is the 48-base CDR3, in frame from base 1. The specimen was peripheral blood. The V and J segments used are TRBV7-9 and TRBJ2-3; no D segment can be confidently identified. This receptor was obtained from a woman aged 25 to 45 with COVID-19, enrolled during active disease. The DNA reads TGTGCCAGCAGCTTAATACTATCCATGTATTCAGATACGCAGTATTTT. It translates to CASSLILSMYSDTQYF.